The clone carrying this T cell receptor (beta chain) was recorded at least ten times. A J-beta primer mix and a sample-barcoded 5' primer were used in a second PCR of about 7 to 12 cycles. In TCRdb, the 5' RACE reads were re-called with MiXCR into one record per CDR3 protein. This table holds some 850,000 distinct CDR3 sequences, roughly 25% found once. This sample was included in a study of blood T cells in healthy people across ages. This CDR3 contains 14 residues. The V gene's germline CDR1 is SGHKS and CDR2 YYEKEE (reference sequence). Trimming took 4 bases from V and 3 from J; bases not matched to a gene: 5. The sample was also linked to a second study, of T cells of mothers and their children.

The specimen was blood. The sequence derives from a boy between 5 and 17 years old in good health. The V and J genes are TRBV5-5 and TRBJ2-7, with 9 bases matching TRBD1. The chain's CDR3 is CASSPGTGLYEQYF. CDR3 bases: TGTGCCAGCAGCCCCGGGACAGGGCTCTACGAGCAGTACTTC.